This entry lists 19 T cell receptor beta chains sequenced from one sample in a study of blood T cell repertoires in COVID-19. Repertoires were generated with immunoSEQ multiplex PCR, while TCRdb's copy carries only in-frame clones and drops some. The sample records 160,000 or so clones, roughly 90% being singletons. The sequencing sample was made of PBMCs or T cells enriched from blood (not recorded which). Receptor source: a woman between 50 and 59 years old who had recovered from COVID-19.

This clone was seen a single time. The chain employs TRBV6-5 and TRBJ2-7; weak D call: TRBD1 (6 bases). V lost 6 bases and J 5 bases, leaving 17 bases between the germline ends. The CDR3 runs to 14 residues. Germline assignment: CDR1 MNHEY and CDR2 SVGAGI. The CDR3 DNA reads TGTGCCAGCAGAAAAGACAGGCCCTCGGACGAGCAGTACTTC. Amino acid sequence: CASRKDRPSDEQYF.

The V and J genes are TRBV5-6 and TRBJ1-4, with D tentatively TRBD1 (5 bases). This CDR3 contains 14 residues. Looked up from germline, CDR1 is SGHDT and CDR2 is YYEEEE. V was trimmed by 4 bases and J by 7 bases, leaving 14 bases between them. The CDR3 loop reads CASSPAGVGEKLFF. The CDR3 DNA follows: TGTGCCAGCAGCCCGGCGGGGGTTGGTGAAAAACTGTTTTTT.

This clone was observed once. V gene TRBV6-4 combines with J gene TRBJ1-2; D unclear. Germline CDR1 reads MRHNA; CDR2 reads SNTAGT. The CDR3 runs to 13 residues. V was cut by 5 bases and J by 4 bases, with 11 bases left in between. In DNA, the CDR3 is TGTGCCAGCAGTAAGGAAGAGGGCTATGGCTACACCTTC. This gives the protein CASSKEEGYGYTF.

V and J are TRBV1 and TRBJ2-7; the DNA was not compared with TRBD2, the D call given in the table. TRBV1 is annotated as a pseudogene. The CDR3 sequence is 15 residues long. The CDR3 loop reads CTSSQVGGTSCEQYF. In DNA, the CDR3 is TGCACCAGCAGCCAAGTCGGGGGAACTAGTTGCGAGCAGTACTTC.

The rearrangement links TRBV11-3 to TRBJ2-1; 8 positions agree with TRBD2. The CDR3 is 17 amino acids. CDR1 is SGHNT, CDR2 YENEEA, per germline. V trimming: 5 bases; J trimming: 6 bases; junction bases outside the gene matches: 15. This chain's CDR3 is CASSPIPGLEGSNEQFF. CDR3 sequence (DNA): TGTGCCAGCAGCCCAATCCCGGGACTAGAGGGTTCCAATGAGCAGTTCTTC.

This clone appeared once. The chain combines TRBV21-1 with TRBJ1-4; the tabulated D call, TRBD1, remains unverified against the DNA. TRBV21-1 represents a pseudogene. The CDR3 consists of 14 residues. CDR3 residues: CASSTQGAAEKLFF. In nucleotides, the CDR3 is TGTGCCAGCAGCACACAGGGGGCCGCTGAAAAACTGTTTTTT.

The chain recombines TRBV28 with TRBJ2-5, with 9 positions matching TRBD1. Germline CDR1 MDHEN, CDR2 SYDVKM. Losses at the gene ends were 5 bases for V and 1 base for J; bases not matched to a gene: 8. The CDR3 totals 16 residues. CDR3: CASSKSGTGSQETQYF. In DNA, the CDR3 is TGTGCCAGCAGTAAATCCGGGACAGGGTCCCAAGAGACCCAGTACTTC.

This chain uses TRBV12-5 with TRBJ2-7; D not certain. Germline V lookup: CDR1 LGHNT, CDR2 FRNRAP. This CDR3 region has 13 residues. CDR3 nucleotide sequence: TGTGCGGCAGGCGTGGCCGGTTCCTACGAGCAGTACTTC. Protein product: CAAGVAGSYEQYF. The full variable domain, with the rest looked up from reference TRBV12-5 and TRBJ2-7, is DARVTQTPRHKVTEMGQEVTMRCQPILGHNTVFWYRQTMMQGLELLAYFRNRAPLDDSGMPKDRFSAEMPDATLATLKIQPSEPRDSAVYFCAAGVAGSYEQYFGPGTRLTVT.

This chain uses TRBV5-1 with TRBJ2-2, with TRBD2 matching 9 bases. The J segment lost 4 bases and the V segment lost 1 base, leaving 5 bases of the junction unmatched. Germline CDR1 SGHRS, CDR2 YFSETQ. The CDR3 is 16 residues long. The CDR3 reads CASSLRSGGLTGELFF. As DNA, the CDR3 is TGCGCCAGCAGCTTGCGTAGCGGGGGACTCACCGGGGAGCTGTTTTTT. Together with reference TRBV5-1 and TRBJ2-2, the CDR3 gives the full variable domain: KAGVTQTPRYLIKTRGQQVTLSCSPISGHRSVSWYQQTPGQGLQFLFEYFSETQRNKGNFPGRFSGRQFSNSRSEMNVSTLELGDSALYLCASSLRSGGLTGELFFGEGSRLTVL.

CDR3 sequence (DNA): TGTGCCAGAAGCTTAGGCCCGGGACTTGAAGCTTTCTTT. It codes for CARSLGPGLEAFF. The chain carries TRBV5-3 and TRBJ1-1, with D possibly TRBD1 on 5 matching bases. TRBV5-3 is labeled an ORF, and its function is uncertain. The CDR3 is 13 amino acids. Trimming removed 2 bases at V and 7 bases at J, with 12 bases between.

V gene TRBV7-2 combines with J gene TRBJ2-1; 10 bases map to TRBD2. The CDR3 loop spans 15 amino acids. Unmatched junction bases numbered 0, after V lost 3 bases and J lost 1 base. Germline lookup yields CDR1 SGHTA and CDR2 FQGNSA. This chain's CDR3 is CASSFSGGSYNEQFF. The CDR3 DNA reads as TGTGCCAGCAGCTTTAGCGGGGGGTCCTACAATGAGCAGTTCTTC.

V gene TRBV5-5 combines with J gene TRBJ1-6, with D possibly matching TRBD1 (6 bases). Trimming took 1 base from V and 6 from J, leaving 11 bases between them. Germline CDR1 and CDR2: SGHKS and YYEKEE (reference sequence). CDR3 size: 15 residues. CDR3 residues: CASSLTQGLNSPLHF. The CDR3 bases are TGTGCCAGCAGCTTGACCCAGGGGCTTAATTCACCCCTCCACTTT.

A word on this clone: The sample has other DNA sequences that encode this CDR3 too. The CDR3 DNA sequence: TGTGCCAGCAGCTTAGGGGGCGCCTCAGGAAACACCATATATTTT. It codes for CASSLGGASGNTIYF. The chain joins TRBV7-2 to TRBJ1-3; possibly TRBD1 for D (5 bases). CDR3 length: 15 residues. Trimming removed 1 base at V and 4 bases at J, with 11 bases between. Germline CDR1 SGHTA, CDR2 FQGNSA.

V and J are TRBV18 and TRBJ1-4; 11 nucleotides match TRBD1. Germline V gene data show CDR1 as KGHSH and CDR2 as LQKENI. This CDR3 comprises 13 residues. Unmatched junction bases numbered 1, after V lost 6 bases and J lost 7 bases. CDR3 in amino acids: CASSGQGGEKLFF. CDR3 in DNA: TGTGCCAGCTCGGGACAGGGGGGTGAAAAACTGTTTTTT.

V gene TRBV12-3 or TRBV12-4 combines with J gene TRBJ1-1; no clear D. The V end lost 8 bases, the J end lost 3 bases, and 13 bases lay between the germline ends. There are 13 residues in the CDR3. CDR3 nucleotides: TGTGCCAGCCTTTCGGAGGTATACACTGAAGCTTTCTTT. Translation gives CASLSEVYTEAFF.

The gene calls are TRBV11-2 and TRBJ2-1; 10 bases are a match to TRBD2. Germline CDR1 SGHAT, CDR2 FQNNGV. With 5 bases clipped from V and 9 bases from J, the junction kept 13 bases outside the gene matches. CDR3 length: 16 amino acids. The CDR3 region has the DNA TGTGCCAGCAGCCCTCAGGCCAGCGGGGGGGCCGGTGAGCAGTTCTTC. It yields the protein CASSPQASGGAGEQFF. The full variable domain, completed using reference TRBV11-2 and TRBJ2-1, is EAGVAQSPRYKIIEKRQSVAFWCNPISGHATLYWYQQILGQGPKLLIQFQNNGVVDDSQLPKDRFSAERLKGVDSTLKIQPAKLEDSAVYLCASSPQASGGAGEQFFGPGTRLTVL.

The rearrangement joins TRBV6-1 to TRBJ1-2; 7 positions agree with TRBD1. The V gene end was trimmed by 4 bases and the J gene end by 2 bases; junction bases not matched to a gene: 16. Germline values: CDR1 MNHNS, CDR2 SASEGT. The CDR3 totals 18 residues. The CDR3 region has the DNA TGTGCCAGCAGTGCAATCCTCCGGGACAGTAAAACCAACTATGGCTACACCTTC. Amino acid sequence: CASSAILRDSKTNYGYTF.

The chain carries TRBV7-9 and TRBJ1-3, with no clear D. V lost 0 bases to trimming and J lost 0 bases, with 9 bases between them. CDR3 length: 16 amino acids. The germline CDR1 and CDR2 sequences are SEHNR and FQNEAQ (reference sequence). The CDR3 spells CASSLATASSGNTIYF. CDR3 sequence (DNA): TGTGCCAGCAGCTTAGCCACCGCTAGCTCTGGAAACACCATATATTTT.

V and J are TRBV28 and TRBJ1-1; weak D call: TRBD1 (5 bases). This CDR3 has 13 amino acids. The germline V gene has CDR1 MDHEN and CDR2 SYDVKM. V shed 3 bases and J shed 0 bases, with 5 bases lying between them. CDR3 nucleotide sequence: TGTGCCAGCAGTTTGACAGTGAACACTGAAGCTTTCTTT. It yields the protein CASSLTVNTEAFF.